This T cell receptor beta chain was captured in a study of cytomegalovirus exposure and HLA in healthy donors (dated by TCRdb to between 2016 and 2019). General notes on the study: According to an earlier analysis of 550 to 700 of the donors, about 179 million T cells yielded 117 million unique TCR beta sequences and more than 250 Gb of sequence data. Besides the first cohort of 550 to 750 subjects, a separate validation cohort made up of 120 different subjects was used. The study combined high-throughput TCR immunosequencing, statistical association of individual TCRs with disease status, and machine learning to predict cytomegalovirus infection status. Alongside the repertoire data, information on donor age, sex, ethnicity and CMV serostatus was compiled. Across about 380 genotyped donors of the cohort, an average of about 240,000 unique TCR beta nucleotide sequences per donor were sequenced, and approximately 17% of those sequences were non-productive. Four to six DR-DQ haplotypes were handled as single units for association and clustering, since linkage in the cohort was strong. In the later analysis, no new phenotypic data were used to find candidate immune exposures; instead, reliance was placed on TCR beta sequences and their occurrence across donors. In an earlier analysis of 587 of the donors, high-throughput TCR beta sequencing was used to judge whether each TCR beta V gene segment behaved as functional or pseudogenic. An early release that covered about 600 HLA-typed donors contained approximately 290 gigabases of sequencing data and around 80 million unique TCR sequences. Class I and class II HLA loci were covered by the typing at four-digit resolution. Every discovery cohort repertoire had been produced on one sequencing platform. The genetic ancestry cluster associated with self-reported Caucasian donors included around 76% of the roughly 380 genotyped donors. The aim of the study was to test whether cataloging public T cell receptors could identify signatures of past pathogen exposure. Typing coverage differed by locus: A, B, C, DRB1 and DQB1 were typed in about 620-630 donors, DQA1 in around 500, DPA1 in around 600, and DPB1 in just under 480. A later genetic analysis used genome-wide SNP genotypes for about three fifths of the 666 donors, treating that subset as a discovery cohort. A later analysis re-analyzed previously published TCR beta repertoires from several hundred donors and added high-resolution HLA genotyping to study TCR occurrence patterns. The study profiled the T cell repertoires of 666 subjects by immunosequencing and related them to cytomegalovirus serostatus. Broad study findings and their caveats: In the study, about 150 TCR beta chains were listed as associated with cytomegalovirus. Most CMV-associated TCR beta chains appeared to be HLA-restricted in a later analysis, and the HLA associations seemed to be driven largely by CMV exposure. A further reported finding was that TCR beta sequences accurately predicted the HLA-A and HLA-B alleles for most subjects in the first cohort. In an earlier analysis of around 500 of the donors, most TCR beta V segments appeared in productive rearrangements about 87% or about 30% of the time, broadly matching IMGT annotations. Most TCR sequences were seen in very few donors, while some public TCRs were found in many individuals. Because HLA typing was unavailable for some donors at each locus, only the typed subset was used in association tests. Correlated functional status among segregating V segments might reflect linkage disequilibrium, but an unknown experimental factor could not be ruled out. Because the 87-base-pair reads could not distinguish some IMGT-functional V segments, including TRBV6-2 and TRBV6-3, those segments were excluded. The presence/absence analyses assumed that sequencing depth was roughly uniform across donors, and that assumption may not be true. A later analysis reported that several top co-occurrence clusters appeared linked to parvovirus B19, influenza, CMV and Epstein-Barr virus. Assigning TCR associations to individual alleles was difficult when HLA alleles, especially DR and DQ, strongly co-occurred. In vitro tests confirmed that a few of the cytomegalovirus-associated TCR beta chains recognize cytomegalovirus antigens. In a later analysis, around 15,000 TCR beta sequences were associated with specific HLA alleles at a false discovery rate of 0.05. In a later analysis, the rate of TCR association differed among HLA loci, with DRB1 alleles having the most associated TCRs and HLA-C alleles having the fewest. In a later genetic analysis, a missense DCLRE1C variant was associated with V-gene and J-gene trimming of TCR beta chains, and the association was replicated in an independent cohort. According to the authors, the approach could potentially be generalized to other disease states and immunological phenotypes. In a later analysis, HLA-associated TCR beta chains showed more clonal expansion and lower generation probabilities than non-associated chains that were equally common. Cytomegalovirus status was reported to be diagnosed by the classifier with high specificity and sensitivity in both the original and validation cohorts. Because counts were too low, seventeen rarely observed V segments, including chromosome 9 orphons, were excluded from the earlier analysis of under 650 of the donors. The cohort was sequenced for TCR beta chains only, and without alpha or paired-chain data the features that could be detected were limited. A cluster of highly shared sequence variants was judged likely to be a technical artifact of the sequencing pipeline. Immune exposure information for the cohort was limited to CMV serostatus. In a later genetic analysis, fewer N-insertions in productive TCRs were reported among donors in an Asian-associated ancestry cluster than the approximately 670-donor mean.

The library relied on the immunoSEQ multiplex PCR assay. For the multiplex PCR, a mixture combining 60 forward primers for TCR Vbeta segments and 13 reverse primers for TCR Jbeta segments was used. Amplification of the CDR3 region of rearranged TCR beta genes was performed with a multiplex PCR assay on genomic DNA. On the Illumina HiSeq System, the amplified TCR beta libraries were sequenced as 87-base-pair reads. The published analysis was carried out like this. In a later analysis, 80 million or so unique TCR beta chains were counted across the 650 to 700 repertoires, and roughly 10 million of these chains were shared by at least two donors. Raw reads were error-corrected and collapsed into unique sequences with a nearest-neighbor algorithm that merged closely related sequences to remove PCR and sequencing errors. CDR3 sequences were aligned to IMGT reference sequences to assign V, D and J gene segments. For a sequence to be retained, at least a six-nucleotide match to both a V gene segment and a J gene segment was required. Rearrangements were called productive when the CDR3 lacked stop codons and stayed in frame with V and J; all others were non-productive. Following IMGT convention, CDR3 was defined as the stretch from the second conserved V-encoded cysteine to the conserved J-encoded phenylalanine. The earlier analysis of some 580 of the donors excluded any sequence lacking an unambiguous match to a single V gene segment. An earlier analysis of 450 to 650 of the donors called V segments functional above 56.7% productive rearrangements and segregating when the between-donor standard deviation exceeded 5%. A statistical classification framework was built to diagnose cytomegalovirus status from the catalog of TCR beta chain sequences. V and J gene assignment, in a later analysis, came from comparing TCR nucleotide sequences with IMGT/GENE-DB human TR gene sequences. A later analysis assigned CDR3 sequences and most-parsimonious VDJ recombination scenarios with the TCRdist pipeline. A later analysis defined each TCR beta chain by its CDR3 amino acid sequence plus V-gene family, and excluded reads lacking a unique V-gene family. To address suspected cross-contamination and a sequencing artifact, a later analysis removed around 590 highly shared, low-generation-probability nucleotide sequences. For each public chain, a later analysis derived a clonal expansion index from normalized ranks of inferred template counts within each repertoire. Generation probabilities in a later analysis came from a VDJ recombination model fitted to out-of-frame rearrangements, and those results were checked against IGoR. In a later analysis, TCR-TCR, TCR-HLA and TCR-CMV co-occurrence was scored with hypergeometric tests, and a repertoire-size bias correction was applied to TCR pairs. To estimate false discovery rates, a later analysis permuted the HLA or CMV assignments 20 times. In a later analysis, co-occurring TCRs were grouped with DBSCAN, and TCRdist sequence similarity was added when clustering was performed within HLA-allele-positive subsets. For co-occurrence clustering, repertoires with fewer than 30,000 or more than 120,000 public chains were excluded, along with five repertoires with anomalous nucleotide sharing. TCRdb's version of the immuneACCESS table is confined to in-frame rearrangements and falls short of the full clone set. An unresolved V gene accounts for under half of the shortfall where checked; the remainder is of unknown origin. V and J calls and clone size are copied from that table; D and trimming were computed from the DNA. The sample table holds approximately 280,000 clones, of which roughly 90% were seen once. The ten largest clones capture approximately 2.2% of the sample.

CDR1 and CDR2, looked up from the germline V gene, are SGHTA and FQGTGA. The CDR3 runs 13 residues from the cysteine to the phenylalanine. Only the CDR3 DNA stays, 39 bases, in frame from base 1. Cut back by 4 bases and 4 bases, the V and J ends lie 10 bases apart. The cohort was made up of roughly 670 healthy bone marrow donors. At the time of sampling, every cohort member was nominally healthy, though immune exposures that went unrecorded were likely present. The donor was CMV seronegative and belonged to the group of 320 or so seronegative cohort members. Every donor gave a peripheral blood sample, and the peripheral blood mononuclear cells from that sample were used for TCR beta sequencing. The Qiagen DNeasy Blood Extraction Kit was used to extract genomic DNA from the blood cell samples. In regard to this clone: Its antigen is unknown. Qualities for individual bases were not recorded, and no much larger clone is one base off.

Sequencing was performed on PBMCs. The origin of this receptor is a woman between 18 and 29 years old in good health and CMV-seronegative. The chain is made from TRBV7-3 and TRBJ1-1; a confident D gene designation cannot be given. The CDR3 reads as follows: CASSSGIATEAFF. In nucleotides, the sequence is TGTGCCAGCAGCTCGGGGATTGCCACTGAAGCTTTCTTT. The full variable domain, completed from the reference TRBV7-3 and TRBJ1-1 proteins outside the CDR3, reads GAGVSQTPSNKVTEKGKYVELRCDPISGHTALYWYRQSLGQGPEFLIYFQGTGAADDSGLPNDRFFAVRPEGSVSTLKIQRTERGDSAVYLCASSSGIATEAFFGQGTRLTVV.